A selection of T cell receptor beta chains follows, all from one sample in a study of blood T cell repertoires in COVID-19. Profiling relied on immunoSEQ multiplex PCR, and the TCRdb table lists in-frame clones only, not all of them. The sample has 250,000 to 300,000 clones, 75% to 90% seen once; the top ten hold about 2%. The sample was peripheral blood. These receptors came from a man between 25 and 39 years old with active or convalescent COVID-19. Both conserved end residues are part of each CDR3. Each record gives: J gene, D gene, V gene, clone size, CDR3 protein, CDR3 DNA. The D gene is left open where the match is weak. The size of a clone is reported for some rows only, either as once, few or many, or as a class for expanded clones.

J gene: TRBJ2-7; D gene: TRBD1; V gene: TRBV5-4; clone size: .; CDR3 protein: CASSSGQGSYEQYF; CDR3 DNA: TGTGCCAGCAGCTCAGGACAGGGTTCCTACGAGCAGTACTTC
J gene: TRBJ2-7; D gene: .; V gene: TRBV9; clone size: .; CDR3 protein: CASSATGTFNYEQYF; CDR3 DNA: TGTGCCAGCAGCGCGACCGGGACTTTTAACTACGAGCAGTACTTC
J gene: TRBJ1-1; D gene: .; V gene: TRBV19; clone size: .; CDR3 protein: CATEWSGNTEAFF; CDR3 DNA: TGTGCCACCGAGTGGAGCGGGAACACTGAAGCTTTCTTT
J gene: TRBJ2-5; D gene: TRBD2; V gene: TRBV2; clone size: .; CDR3 protein: CASSSGGVETQYF; CDR3 DNA: TGTGCCAGCAGTAGCGGGGGGGTAGAGACCCAGTACTTC
J gene: TRBJ2-7; D gene: .; V gene: TRBV11-2; clone size: .; CDR3 protein: CASSFTLEYEQYF; CDR3 DNA: TGTGCCAGCAGCTTTACACTGGAGTACGAGCAGTACTTC
J gene: TRBJ1-1; D gene: .; V gene: TRBV12-3/TRBV12-4; clone size: .; CDR3 protein: CASGDTGYGEAFF; CDR3 DNA: TGTGCCAGTGGGGATACAGGATATGGTGAAGCTTTCTTT
J gene: TRBJ1-6; D gene: TRBD1; V gene: TRBV4-1; clone size: .; CDR3 protein: CASSQVSGTENSPLHF; CDR3 DNA: TGCGCCAGCAGCCAAGTCTCCGGGACAGAAAATTCACCCCTCCACTTT
J gene: TRBJ2-3; D gene: .; V gene: TRBV23-1; clone size: .; CDR3 protein: CASGDSDTQYF; CDR3 DNA: TGCGCCAGCGGAGATTCAGATACGCAGTATTTT
J gene: TRBJ1-2; D gene: TRBD1; V gene: TRBV6-5; clone size: .; CDR3 protein: CASSRTGIHGYTF; CDR3 DNA: TGTGCCAGCAGCCGGACAGGGATCCATGGCTACACCTTC
J gene: TRBJ1-5; D gene: TRBD1; V gene: TRBV4-1; clone size: .; CDR3 protein: CASSGRGQPQHF; CDR3 DNA: TGCGCCAGCAGCGGCAGGGGGCAGCCCCAGCATTTT
J gene: TRBJ2-7; D gene: TRBD1; V gene: TRBV9; clone size: medium-sized; CDR3 protein: CASRQSSKTGLDYEQYF; CDR3 DNA: TGTGCCAGCAGACAGAGTTCGAAGACAGGGTTGGACTACGAGCAGTACTTC
J gene: TRBJ2-1; D gene: TRBD2; V gene: TRBV15; clone size: .; CDR3 protein: CATSRGSGASYNEQFF; CDR3 DNA: TGTGCCACCAGCAGGGGTAGCGGGGCCTCCTACAATGAGCAGTTCTTC
J gene: TRBJ2-5; D gene: TRBD2; V gene: TRBV2; clone size: .; CDR3 protein: CASSGTSGGIWETQYF; CDR3 DNA: TGTGCCAGCAGCGGCACTAGCGGGGGTATTTGGGAGACCCAGTACTTC
J gene: TRBJ2-2; D gene: TRBD1; V gene: TRBV7-6; clone size: .; CDR3 protein: CASSRPAQGALSGELFF; CDR3 DNA: TGTGCCAGCAGCCGACCTGCCCAGGGGGCACTGAGCGGGGAGCTGTTTTTT
J gene: TRBJ1-1; D gene: .; V gene: TRBV7-9; clone size: .; CDR3 protein: CASSPTSPISDTEAFF; CDR3 DNA: TGTGCCAGCAGCCCTACAAGCCCGATTAGCGACACTGAAGCTTTCTTT
J gene: TRBJ2-2; D gene: .; V gene: TRBV9; clone size: .; CDR3 protein: CASSEPPQGVNTGELFF; CDR3 DNA: TGTGCCAGCAGCGAGCCCCCACAGGGAGTGAACACCGGGGAGCTGTTTTTT
J gene: TRBJ1-1; D gene: .; V gene: TRBV10-2; clone size: .; CDR3 protein: CASREAGITEAFF; CDR3 DNA: TGCGCCAGCAGGGAGGCAGGGATCACTGAAGCTTTCTTT
J gene: TRBJ2-1; D gene: TRBD2; V gene: TRBV7-2; clone size: .; CDR3 protein: CASSLGLAGGLNEQFF; CDR3 DNA: TGTGCCAGCAGCCTGGGACTAGCGGGGGGCTTGAATGAGCAGTTCTTC
J gene: TRBJ2-7; D gene: .; V gene: TRBV11-1; clone size: .; CDR3 protein: CASSLVPVREQYF; CDR3 DNA: TGTGCCAGCAGCTTAGTCCCAGTCCGCGAGCAGTACTTC
J gene: TRBJ1-6; D gene: .; V gene: TRBV15; clone size: .; CDR3 protein: CATSRDWRERESPLHF; CDR3 DNA: TGTGCCACCAGCAGAGATTGGAGGGAGAGGGAATCACCCCTCCACTTT
J gene: TRBJ2-6; D gene: .; V gene: TRBV19; clone size: .; CDR3 protein: CASSMGGGANVLTF; CDR3 DNA: TGTGCCAGTAGTATGGGGGGTGGGGCCAACGTCCTGACTTTC
J gene: TRBJ2-3; D gene: .; V gene: TRBV4-3; clone size: .; CDR3 protein: CASSQDLGRGSTDTQYF; CDR3 DNA: TGCGCCAGCAGCCAAGATCTCGGACGGGGGAGCACAGATACGCAGTATTTT